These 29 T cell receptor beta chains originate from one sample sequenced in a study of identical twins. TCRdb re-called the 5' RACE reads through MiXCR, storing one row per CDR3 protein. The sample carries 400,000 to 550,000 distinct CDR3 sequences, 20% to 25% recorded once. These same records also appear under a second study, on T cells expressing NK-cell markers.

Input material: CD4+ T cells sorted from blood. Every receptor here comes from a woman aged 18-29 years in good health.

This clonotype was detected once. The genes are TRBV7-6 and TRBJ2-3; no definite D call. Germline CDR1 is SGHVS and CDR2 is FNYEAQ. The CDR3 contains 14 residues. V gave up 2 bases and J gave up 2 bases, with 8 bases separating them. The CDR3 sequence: CASSLNGYTDTQYF. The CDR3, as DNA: TGTGCCAGCAGCTTAAACGGATACACAGATACGCAGTATTTT.

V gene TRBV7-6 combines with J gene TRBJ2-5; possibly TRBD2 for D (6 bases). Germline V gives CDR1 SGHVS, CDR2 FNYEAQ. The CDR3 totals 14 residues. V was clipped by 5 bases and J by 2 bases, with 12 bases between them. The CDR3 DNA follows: TGTGCCAGCAGCACCGGGACTTTTCAAGAGACCCAGTACTTC. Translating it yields CASSTGTFQETQYF. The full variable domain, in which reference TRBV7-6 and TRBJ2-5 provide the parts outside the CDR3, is GAGVSQSPRYKVTKRGQDVALRCDPISGHVSLYWYRQALGQGPEFLTYFNYEAQQDKSGLPNDRFSAERPEGSISTLTIQRTEQRDSAMYRCASSTGTFQETQYFGPGTRLLVL.

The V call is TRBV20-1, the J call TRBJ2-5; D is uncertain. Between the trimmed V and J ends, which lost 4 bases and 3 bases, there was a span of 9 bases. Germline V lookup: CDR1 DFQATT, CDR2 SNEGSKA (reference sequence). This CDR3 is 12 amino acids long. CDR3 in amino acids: CSATRIEETQYF. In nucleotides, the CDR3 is TGCAGTGCTACCCGGATTGAAGAGACCCAGTACTTC.

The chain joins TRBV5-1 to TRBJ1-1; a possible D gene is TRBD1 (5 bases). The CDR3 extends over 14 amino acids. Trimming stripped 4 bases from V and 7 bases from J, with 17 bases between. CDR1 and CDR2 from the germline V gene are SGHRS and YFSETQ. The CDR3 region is CASSRGGTPREAFF. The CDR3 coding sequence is TGCGCCAGCAGCCGAGGCGGGACCCCACGTGAAGCTTTCTTT.

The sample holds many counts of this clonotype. The CDR3 here is CASSRAGQGYSEQYF. DNA of the CDR3: TGTGCCAGCAGCCGGGCGGGACAGGGGTATTCCGAGCAGTACTTC. This chain uses TRBV7-2 with TRBJ2-7; 10 bases fit TRBD1. This CDR3 comprises 15 residues. Germline V gene data show CDR1 as SGHTA and CDR2 as FQGNSA. With V trimmed by 5 bases and J by 6 bases, 10 bases remained unmatched.

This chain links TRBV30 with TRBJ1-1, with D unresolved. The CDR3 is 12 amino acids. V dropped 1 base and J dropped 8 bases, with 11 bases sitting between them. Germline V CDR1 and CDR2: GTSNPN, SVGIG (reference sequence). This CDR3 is CAWSEDAIEAFF. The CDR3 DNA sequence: TGTGCCTGGAGTGAGGACGCCATCGAAGCTTTCTTT.

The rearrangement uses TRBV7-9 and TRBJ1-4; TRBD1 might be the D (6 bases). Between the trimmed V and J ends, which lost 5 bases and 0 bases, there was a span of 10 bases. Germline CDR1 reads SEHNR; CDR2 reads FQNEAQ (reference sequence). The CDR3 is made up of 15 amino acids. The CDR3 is CASSPRDTTNEKLFF. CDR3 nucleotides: TGTGCCAGCAGCCCTCGGGACACAACTAATGAAAAACTGTTTTTT.

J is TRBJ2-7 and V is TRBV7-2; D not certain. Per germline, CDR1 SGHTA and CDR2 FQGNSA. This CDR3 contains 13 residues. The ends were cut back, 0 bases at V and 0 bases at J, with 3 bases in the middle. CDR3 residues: CASSLAYSYEQYF. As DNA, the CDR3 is TGTGCCAGCAGCTTAGCGTACTCCTACGAGCAGTACTTC.

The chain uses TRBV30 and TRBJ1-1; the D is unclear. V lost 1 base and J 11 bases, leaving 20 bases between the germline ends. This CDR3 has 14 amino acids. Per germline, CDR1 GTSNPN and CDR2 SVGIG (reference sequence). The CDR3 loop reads CAWSGSGSTIQAFF. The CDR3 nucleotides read TGTGCCTGGAGTGGATCGGGCAGCACCATTCAGGCTTTCTTT.

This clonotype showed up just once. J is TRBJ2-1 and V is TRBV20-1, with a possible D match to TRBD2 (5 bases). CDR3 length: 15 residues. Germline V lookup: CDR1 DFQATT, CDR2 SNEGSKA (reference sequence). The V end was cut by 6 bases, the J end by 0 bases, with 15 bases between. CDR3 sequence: CSAHLWAGSYNEQFF. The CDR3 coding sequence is TGCAGTGCCCACCTATGGGCGGGCTCCTACAATGAGCAGTTCTTC.

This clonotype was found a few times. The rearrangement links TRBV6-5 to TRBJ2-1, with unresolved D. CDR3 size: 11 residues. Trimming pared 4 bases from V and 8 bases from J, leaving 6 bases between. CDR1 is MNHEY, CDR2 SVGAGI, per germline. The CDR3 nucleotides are TGTGCCAGCAGTTTGAGGCATGAGCAGTTCTTC. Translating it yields CASSLRHEQFF.

CDR3 in amino acids: CASSQSPQEVGVLDEQFF. The CDR3 DNA sequence: TGCGCCAGCAGTCAAAGTCCTCAGGAGGTGGGGGTTTTGGATGAGCAGTTCTTC. The V call is TRBV23-1, the J call TRBJ2-1, with D perhaps being TRBD1 or TRBD2 (5 bases each). TRBV23-1 is classed as an ORF, of uncertain function. The CDR3 has 18 amino acids. V was pared by 2 bases and J by 8 bases, with 25 bases between.

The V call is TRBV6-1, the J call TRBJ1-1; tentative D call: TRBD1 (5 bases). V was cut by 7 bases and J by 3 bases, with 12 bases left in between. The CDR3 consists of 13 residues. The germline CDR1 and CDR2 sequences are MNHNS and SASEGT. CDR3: CASKWGEYTEAFF. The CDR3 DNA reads TGTGCCAGCAAGTGGGGGGAATACACTGAAGCTTTCTTT.

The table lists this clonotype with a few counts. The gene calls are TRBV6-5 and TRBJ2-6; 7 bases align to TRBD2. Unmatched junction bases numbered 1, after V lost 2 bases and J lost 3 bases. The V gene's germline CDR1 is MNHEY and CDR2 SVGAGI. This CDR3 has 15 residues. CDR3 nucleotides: TGTGCCAGCAGTTACACGGGGGGTGGGGCCAACGTCCTGACTTTC. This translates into CASSYTGGGANVLTF.

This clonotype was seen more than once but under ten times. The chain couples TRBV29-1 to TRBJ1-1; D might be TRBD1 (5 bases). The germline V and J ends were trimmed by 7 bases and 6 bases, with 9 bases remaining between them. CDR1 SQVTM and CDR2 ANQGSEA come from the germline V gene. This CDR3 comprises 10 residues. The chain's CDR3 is CSGGTPEAFF. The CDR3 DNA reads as TGCAGCGGCGGGACCCCTGAAGCTTTCTTT.

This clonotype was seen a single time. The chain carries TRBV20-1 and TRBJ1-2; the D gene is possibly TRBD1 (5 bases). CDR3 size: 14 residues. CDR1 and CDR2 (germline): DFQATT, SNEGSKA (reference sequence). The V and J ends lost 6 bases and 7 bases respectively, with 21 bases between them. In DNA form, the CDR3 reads TGCAGTGCCCCCCCGGGGGGGACTTCCGGTGGCTACACCTTC. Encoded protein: CSAPPGGTSGGYTF.

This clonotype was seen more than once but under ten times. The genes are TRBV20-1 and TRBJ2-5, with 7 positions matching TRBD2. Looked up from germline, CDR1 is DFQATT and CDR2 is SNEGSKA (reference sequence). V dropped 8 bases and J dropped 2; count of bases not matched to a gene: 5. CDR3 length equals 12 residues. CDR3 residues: CSLKRGQETQYF. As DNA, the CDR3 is TGCAGTTTAAAGCGGGGACAAGAGACCCAGTACTTC.

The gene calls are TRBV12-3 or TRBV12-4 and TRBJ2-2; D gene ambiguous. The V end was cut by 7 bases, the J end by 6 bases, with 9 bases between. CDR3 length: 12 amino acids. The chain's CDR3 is CASTSSPGELFF. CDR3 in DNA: TGTGCCAGCACCTCAAGCCCCGGGGAGCTGTTTTTT.

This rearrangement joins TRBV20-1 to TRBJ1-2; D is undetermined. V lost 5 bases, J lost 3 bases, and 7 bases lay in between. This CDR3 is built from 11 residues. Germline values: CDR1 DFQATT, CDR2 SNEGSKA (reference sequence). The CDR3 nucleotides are TGCAGTGCTTTCAACTACTATGGCTACACCTTC. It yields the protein CSAFNYYGYTF.

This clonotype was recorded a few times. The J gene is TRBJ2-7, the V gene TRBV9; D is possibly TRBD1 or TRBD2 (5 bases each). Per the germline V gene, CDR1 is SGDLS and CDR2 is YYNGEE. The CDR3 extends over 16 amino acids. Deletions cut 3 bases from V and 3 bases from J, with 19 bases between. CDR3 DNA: TGTGCCAGCAGCGAAGGATTAGGGGCGGGTAACTACGAGCAGTACTTC. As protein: CASSEGLGAGNYEQYF. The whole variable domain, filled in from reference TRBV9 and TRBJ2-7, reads DSGVTQTPKHLITATGQRVTLRCSPRSGDLSVYWYQQSLDQGLQFLIQYYNGEERAKGNILERFSAQQFPDLHSELNLSSLELGDSALYFCASSEGLGAGNYEQYFGPGTRLTVT.

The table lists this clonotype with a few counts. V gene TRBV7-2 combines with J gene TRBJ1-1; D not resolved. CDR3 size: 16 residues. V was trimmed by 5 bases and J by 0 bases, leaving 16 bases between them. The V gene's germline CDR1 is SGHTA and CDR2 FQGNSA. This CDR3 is CASSPRATQLNTEAFF. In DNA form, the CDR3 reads TGTGCCAGCAGCCCTAGGGCGACCCAACTGAACACTGAAGCTTTCTTT.

CDR3 DNA sequence: TGTGCCAGCAGCATGACAGCGAAACAAGAGACCCAGTACTTC. This translates into CASSMTAKQETQYF. The V gene is TRBV13, the J gene TRBJ2-5; weak D call: TRBD1 (5 bases). The CDR3 runs to 14 residues. V dropped 5 bases and J dropped 2 bases, with 12 bases sitting between them. Germline V lookup: CDR1 PRHDT, CDR2 FYEKMQ (reference sequence).

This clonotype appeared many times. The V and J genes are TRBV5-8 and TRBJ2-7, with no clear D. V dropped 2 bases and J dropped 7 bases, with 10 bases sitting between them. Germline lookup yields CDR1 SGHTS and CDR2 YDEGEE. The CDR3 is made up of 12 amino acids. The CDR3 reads CASSFSIMEQYF. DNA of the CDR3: TGTGCCAGCAGCTTCTCCATTATGGAGCAGTACTTC.

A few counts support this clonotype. The CDR3 nucleotides read TGTGCCAGCAGCCAGGCGGGGCGCAACATTCAGTACTTC. Translating gives CASSQAGRNIQYF. The V call is TRBV3-1, the J call TRBJ2-4; D is perhaps TRBD2 (6 bases). This CDR3 region has 13 residues. Germline CDR1 reads LGHDT; CDR2 reads YNNKEL (reference sequence). Trimming left V 3 bases short and J 7 bases short, with 10 bases between. The full variable domain, completed using reference TRBV3-1 and TRBJ2-4, is DTAVSQTPKYLVTQMGNDKSIKCEQNLGHDTMYWYKQDSKKFLKIMFSYNNKELIINETVPNRFSPKSPDKAHLNLHINSLELGDSAVYFCASSQAGRNIQYFGAGTRLSVL.

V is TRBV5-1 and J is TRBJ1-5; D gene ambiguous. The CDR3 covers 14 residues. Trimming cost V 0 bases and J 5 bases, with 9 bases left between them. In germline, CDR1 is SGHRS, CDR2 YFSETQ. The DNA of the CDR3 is TGCGCCAGCAGCTTGGGTTTGGAAGATCAGCCCCAGCATTTT. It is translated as CASSLGLEDQPQHF.

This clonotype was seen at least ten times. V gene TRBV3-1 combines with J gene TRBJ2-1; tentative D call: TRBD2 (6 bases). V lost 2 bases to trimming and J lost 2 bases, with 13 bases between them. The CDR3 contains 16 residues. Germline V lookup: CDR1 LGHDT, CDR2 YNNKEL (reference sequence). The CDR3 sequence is CASSQSGGVTYNEQFF. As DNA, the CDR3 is TGTGCCAGCAGCCAATCCGGGGGAGTCACCTACAATGAGCAGTTCTTC.

The chain's CDR3 is CASSPGQYDTEAFF. The CDR3 DNA sequence: TGCGCCAGCAGCCCTGGACAGTATGACACTGAAGCTTTCTTT. V usage is TRBV5-1 and J usage is TRBJ1-1; TRBD1 is a possible D gene (6 bases). This CDR3 comprises 14 residues. V lost 4 bases and J lost 3, with 13 bases in between. CDR1 is SGHRS, CDR2 YFSETQ, per germline.

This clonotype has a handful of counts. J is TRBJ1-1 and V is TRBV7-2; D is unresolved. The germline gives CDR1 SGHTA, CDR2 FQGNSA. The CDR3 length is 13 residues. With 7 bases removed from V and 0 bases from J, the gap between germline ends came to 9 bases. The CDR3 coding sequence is TGTGCCAGCAAGGTCAGAGTGAACACTGAAGCTTTCTTT. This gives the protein CASKVRVNTEAFF.

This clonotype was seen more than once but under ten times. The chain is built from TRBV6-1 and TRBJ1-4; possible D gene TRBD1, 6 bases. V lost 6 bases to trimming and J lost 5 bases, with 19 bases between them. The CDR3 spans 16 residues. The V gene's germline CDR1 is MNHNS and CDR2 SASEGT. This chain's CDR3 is CASSRHPRGWNEKLFF. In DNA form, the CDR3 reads TGTGCCAGCAGCCGACATCCCAGGGGTTGGAATGAAAAACTGTTTTTT.